A single sample is the source of the 30 T cell receptor beta chains below, sequenced in a study of T cell repertoires in cytomegalovirus infection. These receptors have no identified antigens. TCRdb called the reads again in MiXCR, with one record for every CDR3 protein. The table includes about 68,000 distinct CDR3 sequences, around 21% detected once. Specimen: PBMCs, sequenced either directly or after in vitro stimulation (not recorded which). Source of these receptors: a human donor in good health (CMV status not recorded). Some clones in this sample may be carry-over from other donors' samples.

This chain uses TRBV9 with TRBJ1-2; weak D call: TRBD1 (5 bases). The CDR3 is made up of 15 amino acids. V lost 4 bases and J 0 bases, leaving 13 bases between the germline ends. The germline CDR1 and CDR2 sequences are SGDLS and YYNGEE. DNA of the CDR3: TGTGCCAGCAGCCTAGGACACTACTCTAACTATGGCTACACCTTC. This sequence encodes CASSLGHYSNYGYTF.

The rearrangement links TRBV6-1 to TRBJ2-1, with unresolved D. The CDR3 has 12 amino acids. CDR1 is MNHNS and CDR2 is SASEGT in the germline V gene. V was trimmed by 6 bases and J by 9 bases, leaving 12 bases between them. CDR3: CASRPPFLEQFF. The CDR3, as DNA: TGTGCCAGCAGGCCACCGTTCCTTGAGCAGTTCTTC.

This clonotype was recorded a few times. The chain carries TRBV29-1 and TRBJ2-1, with 7 bases aligning to TRBD2. Trimming removed 5 bases from V and 1 base from J; junction bases left unmatched: 5. Germline V lookup: CDR1 SQVTM, CDR2 ANQGSEA. The CDR3 has 14 residues. The CDR3 reads CSVPTSVSYNEQFF. DNA of the CDR3: TGCAGCGTTCCCACTAGCGTTTCCTACAATGAGCAGTTCTTC.

V and J are TRBV11-1 and TRBJ1-5; D is undetermined. V lost 1 base to trimming and J lost 5 bases, with 6 bases between them. CDR1 and CDR2 from the germline V gene are SGHAT and FQDESV (reference sequence). The CDR3 sequence is 13 residues long. The CDR3 loop is CASSLGADQPQHF. As DNA, the CDR3 is TGTGCCAGCAGCTTAGGAGCAGATCAGCCCCAGCATTTT.

The genes are TRBV6-7 and TRBJ2-1; D is unresolved. TRBV6-7 is filed as an ORF, its function uncertain. V lost 2 bases to trimming and J lost 2 bases, with 19 bases between them. The CDR3 consists of 18 residues. CDR3 in amino acids: CASSYLDLRFGPYNEQFF. The CDR3 DNA reads TGTGCCAGCAGTTACCTGGACCTCCGTTTCGGCCCCTACAATGAGCAGTTCTTC.

V is TRBV30 and J is TRBJ2-5, with a weak D call TRBD2 (6 bases). CDR1 is GTSNPN and CDR2 is SVGIG in the germline V gene (reference sequence). The CDR3 extends over 16 amino acids. Trimming cost V 0 bases and J 2 bases, with 16 bases left between them. The CDR3 bases are TGTGCCTGGAGTGTTGTTGGGGGGAGTTGGCAAGAGACCCAGTACTTC. Translating gives CAWSVVGGSWQETQYF.

The chain uses TRBV20-1 and TRBJ2-1; D is possibly TRBD2 (6 bases). V shed 6 bases and J shed 3 bases, with 21 bases lying between them. This CDR3 contains 16 residues. Looked up from germline, CDR1 is DFQATT and CDR2 is SNEGSKA (reference sequence). The CDR3 loop reads CSAPTRSGSFYNEQFF. CDR3 sequence (DNA): TGCAGTGCGCCCACCCGTAGCGGAAGTTTCTACAATGAGCAGTTCTTC.

V gene TRBV5-4 combines with J gene TRBJ2-6; D is unresolved. CDR1 is SGHNT, CDR2 YYREEE, per germline (reference sequence). The V and J ends lost 4 bases and 2 bases respectively, with 10 bases between them. CDR3 length equals 15 residues. In DNA, the CDR3 is TGTGCCAGCAGCACACCTCCCGCTGGGGCCAACGTCCTGACTTTC. Translated, it gives CASSTPPAGANVLTF.

This clonotype was found many times. The chain joins TRBV11-2 to TRBJ2-5, with no clear D. Germline V gene sequence: CDR1 SGHAT, CDR2 FQNNGV. The V gene lost 5 bases and the J gene lost 3 bases, with 10 bases spanning the gap. This CDR3 region has 13 residues. For the CDR3, the DNA is TGTGCCAGCAGCCTCGGCTATAAAGAGACCCAGTACTTC. Its protein product is CASSLGYKETQYF.

This chain uses TRBV7-2 with TRBJ2-3; D remains unclear. This CDR3 spans 14 amino acids. The V and J ends lost 0 bases and 1 base respectively, with 5 bases between them. Germline lookup yields CDR1 SGHTA and CDR2 FQGNSA. The CDR3 loop is CASSLAPGTDTQYF. CDR3 coding DNA: TGTGCCAGCAGCTTAGCGCCCGGCACAGATACGCAGTATTTT.

V and J are TRBV6-1 and TRBJ2-4; D is ambiguous. CDR3 size: 12 residues. In germline, CDR1 is MNHNS, CDR2 SASEGT. Trimming cost V 7 bases and J 6 bases, with 10 bases left between them. The CDR3 loop reads CASKASLNIQYF. The CDR3 DNA is TGTGCCAGCAAGGCCAGCTTAAACATTCAGTACTTC.

This clonotype appeared a few times. CDR3 nucleotides: TGTGCCAGCAGGGAGGGCCCAATCGCCGGGGAGCTGTTTTTT. Its protein is CASREGPIAGELFF. The gene calls are TRBV12-3 or TRBV12-4 and TRBJ2-2, with D possibly TRBD2 on 6 matching bases. The CDR3 consists of 14 residues. The ends were cut back, 6 bases at V and 6 bases at J, with 14 bases in the middle.

This clonotype was counted many times. The rearrangement joins TRBV12-3 or TRBV12-4 to TRBJ2-5; 10 positions match TRBD2. V lost 6 bases to trimming and J lost 2 bases; unmatched junction nucleotides: 9. This CDR3 spans 16 amino acids. The CDR3 is CASSSLAGGSQETQYF. Written as DNA, the CDR3 is TGTGCCAGCAGCTCCTTAGCGGGAGGTAGTCAAGAGACCCAGTACTTC.

The gene calls are TRBV20-1 and TRBJ1-1; D is perhaps TRBD1 (6 bases). V gave up 0 bases and J gave up 2 bases, with 16 bases separating them. Looked up from germline, CDR1 is DFQATT and CDR2 is SNEGSKA (reference sequence). This CDR3 has 16 residues. The CDR3 protein is CSARDLLKGHNTEAFF. The DNA for the CDR3 is TGCAGTGCTAGAGATCTCTTGAAGGGACATAACACTGAAGCTTTCTTT.

The chain links TRBV6-2 or TRBV6-3 to TRBJ1-3, with D possibly matching TRBD1 (5 bases). The CDR3 is 16 residues long. Trimming removed 6 bases from V and 7 bases from J, with 22 bases in between. CDR1 and CDR2 (germline): MNHEY, SVGEGT. The CDR3 bases are TGTGCCAGCAGCCGCCCCGGGACTCCGGCGGGGAACACCATATATTTT. It yields the protein CASSRPGTPAGNTIYF.

This clonotype appeared a few times. The chain employs TRBV6-1 and TRBJ2-2, with D hard to call. CDR3 length equals 13 residues. V was trimmed by 10 bases and J by 6 bases, leaving 15 bases between them. CDR1 is MNHNS and CDR2 is SASEGT in the germline V gene. The chain's CDR3 is CATSLGFSGELFF. The CDR3 DNA is TGTGCCACCTCATTGGGATTCTCCGGGGAGCTGTTTTTT.

This clonotype showed up just a few times. The chain combines TRBV12-3 or TRBV12-4 with TRBJ1-1; 7 positions agree with TRBD1. The CDR3 consists of 15 residues. The V and J ends lost 5 bases and 5 bases, in that order; junction bases with no gene match: 11. CDR3 region: CASSPHTGDRTEAFF. The CDR3, as DNA: TGTGCCAGCAGTCCCCATACAGGGGATCGGACTGAAGCTTTCTTT.

This clonotype appeared many times. The J gene is TRBJ1-1, the V gene TRBV10-3, with D maybe TRBD1 (5 bases). This CDR3 spans 12 amino acids. The V gene lost 9 bases and the J gene lost 4 bases, with 12 bases spanning the gap. Germline lookup yields CDR1 ENHRY and CDR2 SYGVKD. The chain's CDR3 is CAIGQGSTEAFF. CDR3 bases: TGTGCCATAGGGCAGGGTTCCACTGAAGCTTTCTTT.

V is TRBV6-1 and J is TRBJ2-3; the D gene could be TRBD1 or TRBD2 (6 bases each). The length of the CDR3 is 16 residues. V lost 4 bases, J lost 4 bases, and 18 bases lay in between. Germline-derived CDR1 and CDR2 are MNHNS and SASEGT. In nucleotides, the CDR3 is TGTGCCAGCAGTGGATGGACGGAGGGGGGCCCAGATACGCAGTATTTT. Amino acids: CASSGWTEGGPDTQYF.

There are a few counts of this clonotype. The rearrangement uses TRBV9 and TRBJ2-5; weak D call: TRBD2 (5 bases). The CDR3 spans 14 residues. Trimming cost V 2 bases and J 5 bases, with 13 bases left between them. CDR1 is SGDLS and CDR2 is YYNGEE in the germline V gene. The CDR3 spells CASSVATRSETQYF. The DNA of the CDR3 is TGTGCCAGCAGCGTCGCCACTAGGAGTGAGACCCAGTACTTC.

The chain links TRBV5-4 to TRBJ2-5; a possible D gene is TRBD1 (5 bases). V gave up 2 bases and J gave up 3 bases, with 8 bases separating them. The CDR3 contains 13 residues. Germline-derived CDR1 and CDR2 are SGHNT and YYREEE (reference sequence). CDR3 sequence: CASSFQGEETQYF. CDR3 bases: TGTGCCAGCAGCTTTCAGGGCGAAGAGACCCAGTACTTC.

The table lists this clonotype with many counts. The rearrangement uses TRBV27 and TRBJ1-4; possible D gene TRBD1, 6 bases. CDR3 length: 15 amino acids. In germline, CDR1 is MNHEY, CDR2 SMNVEV (reference sequence). The V gene lost 1 base and the J gene lost 7 bases, with 13 bases spanning the gap. Here the CDR3 reads CASSLYGETGEKLFF. CDR3 DNA: TGTGCCAGCAGTTTATATGGCGAGACAGGTGAAAAACTGTTTTTT. Supplemented by reference TRBV27 and TRBJ1-4, the full variable domain reads EAQVTQNPRYLITVTGKKLTVTCSQNMNHEYMSWYRQDPGLGLRQIYYSMNVEVTDKGDVPEGYKVSRKEKRNFPLILESPSPNQTSLYFCASSLYGETGEKLFFGSGTQLSVL.

The chain employs TRBV2 and TRBJ1-2; possible D gene TRBD1, 5 bases. Germline CDR1 is SNHLY and CDR2 is FYNNEI. The CDR3 contains 16 residues. Trimming shortened V by 8 bases and J by 4 bases, and 23 bases separated the two germline ends. CDR3 loop: CASWNRAGKSSYGYTF. The CDR3 DNA follows: TGTGCCAGCTGGAACAGAGCAGGGAAGTCGAGCTATGGCTACACCTTC.

This clonotype occurred a few times. The J gene is TRBJ2-3, the V gene TRBV7-9; D remains ambiguous. This CDR3 is 13 amino acids long. V was clipped by 5 bases and J by 4 bases, with 10 bases between them. Germline lookup yields CDR1 SEHNR and CDR2 FQNEAQ (reference sequence). CDR3 protein: CASSDLLSDTQYF. DNA of the CDR3: TGTGCCAGCAGCGACCTTCTTTCAGATACGCAGTATTTT.

This clonotype has a count of ten or more. For the CDR3, the DNA is TGTGCCAGCAGTCCCTGGCGGGAGCTGTTTTTT. Protein: CASSPWRELFF. The J gene is TRBJ2-2, the V gene TRBV7-8; no reliable D call. This CDR3 spans 11 amino acids. Germline loops: CDR1 SGHVS, CDR2 FQNEAQ. Trimming stripped 6 bases from V and 9 bases from J, with 8 bases between.

This clonotype was detected ten times or more. The rearrangement uses TRBV7-2 and TRBJ1-1, with 7 bases identical to TRBD1. Germline assignment: CDR1 SGHTA and CDR2 FQGNSA. The CDR3 runs to 14 residues. The V gene end was trimmed by 5 bases and the J gene end by 5 bases; junction bases not matched to a gene: 8. The CDR3: CASSLGQRGTEAFF. The CDR3 DNA reads TGTGCCAGCAGCCTGGGACAGAGGGGGACTGAAGCTTTCTTT.

The V and J genes are TRBV6-2 or TRBV6-3 and TRBJ2-1; D gene uncertain. Trimming cost V 0 bases and J 6 bases, with 9 bases left between them. The V gene's germline CDR1 is MNHEY and CDR2 SVGEGT. The CDR3 contains 14 residues. DNA for the CDR3: TGTGCCAGCAGTTACTCGCCAAGCGTCAATGAGCAGTTCTTC. It yields the protein CASSYSPSVNEQFF.

This clonotype turned up a few times. Here the CDR3 reads CASSSRSRLAGGFPYNEQFF. The DNA of the CDR3 is TGTGCCAGCAGTTCTCGAAGTCGGCTAGCGGGAGGTTTTCCCTACAATGAGCAGTTCTTC. The V gene is TRBV12-3 or TRBV12-4, the J gene TRBJ2-1; 11 bases map to TRBD2. This CDR3 region has 20 residues. The V segment lost 4 bases and the J segment 2 bases; nucleotides outside the gene matches: 16.

This chain links TRBV11-2 with TRBJ2-3; D remains unclear. Trimming pared 0 bases from V and 1 base from J, leaving 8 bases between. Germline CDR1 reads SGHAT; CDR2 reads FQNNGV. This CDR3 has 15 amino acids. In DNA, the CDR3 is TGTGCCAGCAGCTTAGATAGGCTACGCACAGATACGCAGTATTTT. This encodes CASSLDRLRTDTQYF.

CDR3 nucleotides: TGTGCCAGCATTTCCGGGACTGAGTCACGAGATACGCAGTATTTT. It yields the protein CASISGTESRDTQYF. The V gene is TRBV6-2 or TRBV6-3, the J gene TRBJ2-3; D perhaps matches TRBD2 (6 bases). Trimming stripped 7 bases from V and 5 bases from J, with 19 bases between. CDR3 size: 15 residues. Germline V gene sequence: CDR1 MNHEY, CDR2 SVGEGT.